The clone carrying this T cell receptor (beta chain) was observed a few times. The antigen is unknown. The V gene's germline CDR1 is SGHTA and CDR2 FQGNSA. The CDR3 contains 17 residues. Between the trimmed V and J ends, which lost 5 bases and 2 bases, there was a span of 22 bases. The data belong to a study of CD8 T cells in ankylosing spondylitis. Whole-study findings and limits: It appeared that ankylosing spondylitis blood was characterized by a TCR beta motif of several highly homologous variants. Some of these motif variants have turned up before, in reports on reactive arthritis synovial fluid and blood.

The TCR beta libraries were generated through quantitative 5'-RACE incorporating molecular barcodes. MiXCR, applied by TCRdb to the 5' RACE reads, yields one record per CDR3 protein. The repertoire holds some 350,000 distinct CDR3 sequences, with roughly 14% as singletons. The receptor comes from a male donor with ankylosing spondylitis or in good health (not recorded which). This rearrangement joins TRBV7-2 to TRBJ2-7, with D perhaps TRBD1 (5 bases). The specimen sequenced was blood, either unsorted or a sorted T cell fraction (not recorded which). CDR3 coding DNA: TGTGCCAGCAGCCAAGGAGACAGAACCGACCTAACCTACGAGCAGTACTTC. Amino acid sequence: CASSQGDRTDLTYEQYF.